The clone carrying this TCR beta chain came up many times. The data are from a study of sequential checkpoint blockade in melanoma. Germline loops: CDR1 SGHNT, CDR2 YENEEA. This CDR3 has 16 residues. V gave up 3 bases and J gave up 7 bases; unmatched junction bases: 11. Stated treatment: randomized to nivolumab then ipilimumab (arm A) or the reverse (arm B). Libraries were prepared by immunoSEQ multiplex PCR; TCRdb keeps only in-frame clonotypes and omits some of them. The table records more than 3,000 clones, 24% of them present only once. The chain has TRBV11-3 and TRBJ2-1; 8 bases match TRBD2. This specimen was tumor tissue (inferred from file names), taken from a patient given nivolumab and ipilimumab in sequence. The receptor comes from a human donor with melanoma. DNA of the CDR3: TGTGCCAGCAGCTTGGCTATCGGGGGGGCCGGGAATGAGCAGTTCTTC. Translated, it gives CASSLAIGGAGNEQFF. Supplemented by reference TRBV11-3 and TRBJ2-1, the full variable domain reads EAGVVQSPRYKIIEKKQPVAFWCNPISGHNTLYWYLQNLGQGPELLIRYENEEAVDDSQLPKDRFSAERLKGVDSTLKIQPAELGDSAVYLCASSLAIGGAGNEQFFGPGTRLTVL.